Presented here are 26 T cell receptor beta chains from one specimen sequenced in a study of shared clonotypes between healthy human individuals. Terminally differentiated effector memory CD45RA+ cells were excluded by CCR7 positive selection of CD45RO-negative cells. Measured with immunoSEQ multiplex PCR; TCRdb has only the in-frame clones, and not every one. The sample lists under 600,000 clones; roughly 98% were seen once. What was sequenced was naive CD8+ T cells sorted from blood. Receptors were obtained from a man aged 30 to 39 in good health.

CDR3 amino acids: CSVEISGGRAYEQYF. For the CDR3, the DNA is TGCAGCGTCGAAATTTCAGGGGGAAGGGCCTACGAGCAGTACTTC. The rearrangement uses TRBV29-1 and TRBJ2-7; 7 bases are shared with TRBD1. CDR3 size: 15 residues. V lost 6 bases, J lost 2 bases, and 13 bases stayed unmatched. Germline CDR1 is SQVTM and CDR2 is ANQGSEA.

This chain links TRBV19 with TRBJ2-1; 9 positions agree with TRBD2. V lost 5 bases and J lost 6; bases outside the gene matches: 14. The germline CDR1 and CDR2 sequences are LNHDA and SQIVND (reference sequence). The CDR3 has 17 amino acids. CDR3 in amino acids: CASSAFALAGGPNEQFF. As DNA, the CDR3 is TGTGCCAGTAGTGCCTTTGCCTTGGCGGGAGGGCCCAATGAGCAGTTCTTC.

As to this clone: The same CDR3 is also encoded by other DNA sequences in this sample. This chain uses TRBV7-9 with TRBJ1-1; D is unclear. The CDR3 spans 11 residues. Germline V CDR1 and CDR2: SEHNR, FQNEAQ (reference sequence). V lost 6 bases to trimming and J lost 0 bases, with 2 bases between them. The CDR3 DNA follows: TGTGCCAGCAGTTTGAACACTGAAGCTTTCTTT. Translated, it gives CASSLNTEAFF.

This sequence joins TRBV10-3 and TRBJ1-1, with TRBD1 as a possible D gene (6 bases). Per germline, CDR1 ENHRY and CDR2 SYGVKD. The CDR3 consists of 15 residues. Trimming cost V 2 bases and J 3 bases, with 13 bases left between them. CDR3 residues: CAISENPEGDTEAFF. The CDR3 nucleotides read TGTGCCATCAGTGAGAATCCGGAGGGGGACACTGAAGCTTTCTTT.

This sequence joins TRBV29-1 and TRBJ2-5; 11 nucleotides line up with TRBD2. Germline trimming cut 8 bases from V and 4 bases from J; bases unmatched to any gene: 18. CDR1 and CDR2 (germline): SQVTM, ANQGSEA. CDR3 length: 17 residues. The CDR3 here is CSTTVETSGIPAETQYF. In DNA form, the CDR3 reads TGCAGCACAACGGTGGAGACTAGCGGGATCCCCGCAGAGACCCAGTACTTC.

The chain has TRBV27 and TRBJ1-5; 8 nucleotides align to TRBD1. Germline CDR1 reads MNHEY; CDR2 reads SMNVEV (reference sequence). The J segment lost 5 bases and the V segment lost 5 bases, leaving 5 bases of the junction unmatched. There are 14 residues in the CDR3. The CDR3, as DNA: TGTGCCAGCAGTATGGACAGGGTCTATCAGCCCCAGCATTTT. Its translation: CASSMDRVYQPQHF.

The chain uses TRBV10-2 and TRBJ1-4; tentatively, D is TRBD1 (6 bases). From germline, CDR1 is WSHSY and CDR2 SAAADI. V gave up 3 bases and J gave up 6 bases, with 11 bases separating them. The CDR3 spans 14 residues. CDR3 coding DNA: TGCGCCAGCAGTGATGCCGGGGGCCATGAAAAACTGTTTTTT. Its protein product is CASSDAGGHEKLFF.

V and J are TRBV2 and TRBJ2-7, with TRBD1 matching 9 bases. V was clipped by 4 bases and J by 1 base; unmatched bases: 8. There are 16 residues in the CDR3. Looked up from germline, CDR1 is SNHLY and CDR2 is FYNNEI. DNA of the CDR3: TGTGCCAGCAGTGGAAGCAGGGACAGGGAGTCCTACGAGCAGTACTTC. Residues: CASSGSRDRESYEQYF.

The gene calls are TRBV6-6 and TRBJ1-2; no reliable D call. V was trimmed by 7 bases and J by 6 bases, leaving 24 bases between them. CDR1 is MNHNY, CDR2 SVGAGI, per germline (reference sequence). This CDR3 is 16 amino acids long. The CDR3 sequence: CASTLPHPEAANGYTF. The DNA of the CDR3 is TGTGCCAGCACTTTACCCCACCCGGAGGCGGCGAATGGCTACACCTTC.

This clone appeared once. Written as DNA, the CDR3 is TGCGCCAGCAGCCAAGATAGGGGTAGCGGGAGGATGGGAGTTCCCCAGTACTTC. As protein: CASSQDRGSGRMGVPQYF. The rearrangement links TRBV4-1 to TRBJ2-5; 10 bases fit TRBD2. Trimming cost V 0 bases and J 9 bases; bases outside gene matches: 16. Germline V gene sequence: CDR1 MGHRA, CDR2 YSYEKL. CDR3 length: 18 amino acids.

The chain is built from TRBV4-1 and TRBJ2-7; D is tentatively TRBD1 or TRBD2 (6 bases each). Germline CDR1 reads MGHRA; CDR2 reads YSYEKL. Trimming left V 1 base short and J 0 bases short, with 10 bases between. The CDR3 contains 15 residues. The CDR3 is CASSQVEGGSYEQYF. DNA for the CDR3: TGCGCCAGCAGCCAAGTCGAGGGGGGCTCCTACGAGCAGTACTTC.

V and J are TRBV5-5 and TRBJ2-3, with a tentative D call TRBD1 (6 bases). Germline V gives CDR1 SGHKS, CDR2 YYEKEE (reference sequence). Trimming pared 1 base from V and 1 base from J, leaving 10 bases between. The CDR3 runs 15 residues. The CDR3 DNA follows: TGTGCCAGCAGCTTGTGGGGACAAGGCACAGATACGCAGTATTTT. Amino acids: CASSLWGQGTDTQYF.

V and J are TRBV13 and TRBJ2-3, with D perhaps TRBD1 (5 bases). Germline assignment: CDR1 PRHDT and CDR2 FYEKMQ (reference sequence). The germline V and J ends were trimmed by 4 bases and 0 bases, with 8 bases remaining between them. The CDR3 is made up of 14 amino acids. Written as DNA, the CDR3 is TGTGCCAGCAGCTCGACAGAAAGCACAGATACGCAGTATTTT. Amino acid sequence: CASSSTESTDTQYF. The whole variable domain, remainder taken from reference TRBV13 and TRBJ2-3, is AAGVIQSPRHLIKEKRETATLKCYPIPRHDTVYWYQQGPGQDPQFLISFYEKMQSDKGSIPDRFSAQQFSDYHSELNMSSLELGDSALYFCASSSTESTDTQYFGPGTRLTVL.

This chain joins TRBV14 and TRBJ2-7; 13 bases agree with TRBD2. V was clipped by 3 bases and J by 3 bases; unmatched bases: 11. Germline CDR1 and CDR2: SGHDN and FVKESK. This CDR3 region has 18 residues. Here the CDR3 DNA reads TGTGCCAGCAGCCATTTAAGACTAGCGGGAGGAGATATCTACGAGCAGTACTTC. Amino acid sequence: CASSHLRLAGGDIYEQYF.

The rearrangement joins TRBV7-6 to TRBJ2-1; the D gene is possibly TRBD2 (6 bases). Germline V CDR1 and CDR2: SGHVS, FNYEAQ. The length of the CDR3 is 17 residues. Trimming took 1 base from V and 0 from J, leaving 13 bases between them. The CDR3 DNA is TGTGCCAGCAGCTTAGGATCTAGCGCCAACTCCTACAATGAGCAGTTCTTC. It specifies CASSLGSSANSYNEQFF.

The genes are TRBV20-1 and TRBJ2-5; D ambiguous. Deletions cut 3 bases from V and 7 bases from J, with 6 bases between. Germline-derived CDR1 and CDR2 are DFQATT and SNEGSKA (reference sequence). This CDR3 region has 10 residues. CDR3 protein: CSASLGTQYF. In DNA form, the CDR3 reads TGCAGTGCTAGTCTGGGGACCCAGTACTTC.

The V gene is TRBV27, the J gene TRBJ2-1; no firm D call. The length of the CDR3 is 12 residues. Germline CDR1 reads MNHEY; CDR2 reads SMNVEV (reference sequence). V was clipped by 2 bases and J by 6 bases, with 5 bases between them. The CDR3: CASSLGSNEQFF. CDR3 sequence (DNA): TGTGCCAGCAGTTTAGGTAGCAATGAGCAGTTCTTC.

The gene calls are TRBV9 and TRBJ2-7; D is uncertain. V was clipped by 0 bases and J by 0 bases, with 10 bases between them. This CDR3 comprises 15 residues. CDR1 and CDR2 (germline): SGDLS, YYNGEE. DNA of the CDR3: TGTGCCAGCAGCGTAGAAGGCACATTCTCCTACGAGCAGTACTTC. Its translation: CASSVEGTFSYEQYF.

The chain carries TRBV5-6 and TRBJ2-1; 10 positions agree with TRBD2. Trimming at V came to 0 bases and at J to 8 bases, leaving 5 bases not matched to a gene. The germline V gene encodes CDR1 SGHDT and CDR2 YYEEEE. This CDR3 region has 15 residues. The DNA of the CDR3 is TGTGCCAGCAGCTTGGGGTCTAGCGGGAGAGATGAGCAGTTCTTC. Translating gives CASSLGSSGRDEQFF.

This clone appeared once. The chain has TRBV4-3 and TRBJ2-1; TRBD2 aligns across 14 bases. This CDR3 spans 15 amino acids. The junction had 0 bases not matched to a gene; V was cut back by 1 base and J by 7 bases. From germline, CDR1 is LGHNA and CDR2 YSLEER. This chain's CDR3 is CASSQGTSGRNEQFF. CDR3 DNA sequence: TGCGCCAGCAGCCAAGGGACTAGCGGGAGGAATGAGCAGTTCTTC.

This chain links TRBV7-8 with TRBJ2-2, with D unresolved. V gave up 3 bases and J gave up 6 bases, with 8 bases separating them. The CDR3 extends over 13 amino acids. Looked up from germline, CDR1 is SGHVS and CDR2 is FQNEAQ. This CDR3 reads CASSFSGSGELFF. In DNA form, the CDR3 reads TGTGCCAGCAGCTTCTCAGGTTCCGGGGAGCTGTTTTTT.

The chain employs TRBV29-1 and TRBJ2-1; TRBD2 agrees at 12 bases. Germline V gives CDR1 SQVTM, CDR2 ANQGSEA. The trim removed 2 bases at V and 8 bases at J, leaving 13 bases unmatched. This CDR3 has 17 residues. Here the CDR3 DNA reads TGCAGCGTTGAACCCGTCAGACTAGCGGGAGTTGGGGATGAGCAGTTCTTC. It translates to CSVEPVRLAGVGDEQFF.

This chain joins TRBV13 and TRBJ2-7, with D tentatively TRBD1 (6 bases). The germline gives CDR1 PRHDT, CDR2 FYEKMQ (reference sequence). This CDR3 is 14 amino acids long. The V gene lost 5 bases and the J gene lost 0 bases, with 11 bases spanning the gap. CDR3 sequence reads: CASSRRDISYEQYF. The CDR3 region has the DNA TGTGCCAGCAGCCGCCGGGACATCTCCTACGAGCAGTACTTC. The full variable domain, with the rest looked up from reference TRBV13 and TRBJ2-7, is AAGVIQSPRHLIKEKRETATLKCYPIPRHDTVYWYQQGPGQDPQFLISFYEKMQSDKGSIPDRFSAQQFSDYHSELNMSSLELGDSALYFCASSRRDISYEQYFGPGTRLTVT.

This chain links TRBV10-1 with TRBJ2-3; D is uncertain. With 3 bases removed from V and 2 bases from J, the gap between germline ends came to 9 bases. The CDR3 has 14 amino acids. Germline-derived CDR1 and CDR2 are WNHNN and SYGVQD (reference sequence). Here the CDR3 reads CASSDGQYTDTQYF. The CDR3 nucleotides are TGCGCCAGCAGTGATGGGCAGTACACAGATACGCAGTATTTT.

The chain links TRBV25-1 to TRBJ2-1; 9 positions agree with TRBD2. The CDR3 length is 17 residues. Trimming at V came to 2 bases and at J to 3 bases, leaving 8 bases not matched to a gene. Germline V gene lookup returns CDR1 MGHDK and CDR2 SYGVNS. In DNA form, the CDR3 reads TGTGCCAGCAGTGAAAATCCTAGCGGGATAGACTACAATGAGCAGTTCTTC. Translating gives CASSENPSGIDYNEQFF. The whole variable domain, remainder taken from reference TRBV25-1 and TRBJ2-1, is EADIYQTPRYLVIGTGKKITLECSQTMGHDKMYWYQQDPGMELHLIHYSYGVNSTEKGDLSSESTVSRIRTEHFPLTLESARPSHTSQYLCASSENPSGIDYNEQFFGPGTRLTVL.

This sequence joins TRBV6-1 and TRBJ2-1; possibly TRBD1 or TRBD2 for D (5 bases each). This CDR3 has 16 amino acids. CDR1 MNHNS and CDR2 SASEGT come from the germline V gene. Trimming pared 4 bases from V and 3 bases from J, leaving 16 bases between. CDR3 DNA sequence: TGTGCCAGCAGTGTTGGGACCCACCGCCTCTACAATGAGCAGTTCTTC. This codes for CASSVGTHRLYNEQFF.